This TCR beta chain was retrieved from a study of cytomegalovirus exposure and HLA in healthy donors. Notes on the study in general: Prior analysis indicated that the majority of TCR beta V segments exhibited productivity approximately 87% or approximately 30% of the time.

PCR primers comprised 60 Vbeta and 13 Jbeta primers. This table comes from immunoSEQ multiplex PCR, and its TCRdb copy is limited to in-frame clones, with some not included. The sample spans approximately 200,000 clones; the ten largest clones claim 0.74%. Trimming left V 2 bases short and J 5 bases short, with 10 bases between. Per germline, CDR1 MNHEY and CDR2 SVGAGI. The CDR3 has 15 amino acids. As concerns this clone: The antigen is unknown.

The TCR sequence derives from a boy younger than 18 in good health and CMV-seronegative. V and J are TRBV6-5 and TRBJ1-6; D remains unclear. Sample: PBMCs. This chain's CDR3 is CASSYVSGNNSPLHF. The CDR3 DNA reads as TGTGCCAGCAGTTACGTTTCGGGGAATAATTCACCCCTCCACTTT.